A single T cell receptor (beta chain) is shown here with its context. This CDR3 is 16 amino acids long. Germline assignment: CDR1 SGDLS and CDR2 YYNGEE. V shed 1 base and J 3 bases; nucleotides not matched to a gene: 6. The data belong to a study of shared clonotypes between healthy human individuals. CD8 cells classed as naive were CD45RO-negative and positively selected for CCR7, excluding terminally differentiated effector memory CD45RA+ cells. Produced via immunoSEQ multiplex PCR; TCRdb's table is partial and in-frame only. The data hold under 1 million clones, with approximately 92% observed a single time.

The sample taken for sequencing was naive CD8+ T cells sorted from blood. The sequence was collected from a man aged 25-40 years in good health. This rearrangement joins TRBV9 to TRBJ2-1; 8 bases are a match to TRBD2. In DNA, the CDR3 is TGTGCCAGCAGCGTATGGGTTAGCGGGGACTACAATGAGCAGTTCTTC. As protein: CASSVWVSGDYNEQFF.